This T cell receptor beta chain emerged from a study of cytomegalovirus exposure and HLA in healthy donors. Findings of the study overall: Productive status was seen about 90% or about 30% of the time for most TCR beta V segments in an earlier analysis. The study recorded 164 TCR beta chains that were cytomegalovirus-associated. Common viral pathogens (according to a later analysis) appeared linked to several of the most significant clusters.

PCR was performed using 60 Vbeta and 13 Jbeta primers. The protocol was immunoSEQ multiplex PCR, while the TCRdb copy is restricted to in-frame clones and leaves out a portion. The sample has about 160,000 clones, 65% to 80% seen once; the top ten hold 3.5% to 5.5%. Regarding this clone: The antigen is not known.

The sequenced sample was PBMCs. This clonotype was sampled from a man aged 35 to 55 in good health and CMV-seronegative.

CDR3 region: CASSFSGGVADTQYF. DNA for the CDR3: TGCGCCAGCAGCTTTAGCGGGGGGGTAGCGGATACGCAGTATTTT. The rearrangement joins TRBV5-1 to TRBJ2-3, with 11 bases matching TRBD2. The germline gives CDR1 SGHRS, CDR2 YFSETQ. Losses at the gene ends were 2 bases for V and 6 bases for J; bases not matched to a gene: 5. The CDR3 runs to 15 residues. Variable domain in full (rest from reference TRBV5-1 and TRBJ2-3): KAGVTQTPRYLIKTRGQQVTLSCSPISGHRSVSWYQQTPGQGLQFLFEYFSETQRNKGNFPGRFSGRQFSNSRSEMNVSTLELGDSALYLCASSFSGGVADTQYFGPGTRLTVL.